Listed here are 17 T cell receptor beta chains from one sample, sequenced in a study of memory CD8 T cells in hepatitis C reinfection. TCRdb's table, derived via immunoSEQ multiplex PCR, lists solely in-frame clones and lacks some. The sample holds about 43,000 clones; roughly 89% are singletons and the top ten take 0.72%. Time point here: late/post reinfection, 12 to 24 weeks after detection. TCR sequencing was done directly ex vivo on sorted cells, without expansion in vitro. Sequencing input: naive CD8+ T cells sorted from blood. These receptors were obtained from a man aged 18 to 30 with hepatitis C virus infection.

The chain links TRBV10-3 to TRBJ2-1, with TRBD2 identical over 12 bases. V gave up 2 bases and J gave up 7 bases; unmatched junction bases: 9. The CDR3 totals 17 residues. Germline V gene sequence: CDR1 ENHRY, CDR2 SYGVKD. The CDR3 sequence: CAISETSGGIRGNEQFF. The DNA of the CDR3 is TGTGCCATCAGTGAGACTAGCGGGGGGATACGTGGGAATGAGCAGTTCTTC.

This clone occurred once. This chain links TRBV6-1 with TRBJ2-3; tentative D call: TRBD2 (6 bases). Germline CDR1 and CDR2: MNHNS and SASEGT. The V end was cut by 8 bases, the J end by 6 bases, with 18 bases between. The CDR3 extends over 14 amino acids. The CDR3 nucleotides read TGTGCCAGCTTCGGGAGTCATTTGAGGGATACGCAGTATTTT. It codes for CASFGSHLRDTQYF.

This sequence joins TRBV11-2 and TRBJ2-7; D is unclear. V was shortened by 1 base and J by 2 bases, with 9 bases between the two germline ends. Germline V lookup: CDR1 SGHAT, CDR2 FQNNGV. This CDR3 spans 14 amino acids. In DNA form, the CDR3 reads TGTGCCAGCAGCTTAGTATACGGAGCCTACGAGCAGTACGTC. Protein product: CASSLVYGAYEQYV.

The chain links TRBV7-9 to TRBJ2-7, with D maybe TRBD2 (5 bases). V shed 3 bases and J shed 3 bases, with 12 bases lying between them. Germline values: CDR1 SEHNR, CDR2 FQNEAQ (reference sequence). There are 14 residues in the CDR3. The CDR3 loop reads CASSFSEAYYEQYV. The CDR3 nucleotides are TGTGCCAGCAGCTTTTCGGAGGCGTACTACGAGCAGTACGTC.

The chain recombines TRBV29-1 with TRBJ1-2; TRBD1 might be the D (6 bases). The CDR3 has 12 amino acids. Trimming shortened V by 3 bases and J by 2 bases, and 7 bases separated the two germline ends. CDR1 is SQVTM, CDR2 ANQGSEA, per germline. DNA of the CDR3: TGCAGCGTTGAGGACAGCAACTATGGCTACACCTTC. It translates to CSVEDSNYGYTF. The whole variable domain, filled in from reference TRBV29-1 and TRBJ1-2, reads SAVISQKPSRDICQRGTSLTIQCQVDSQVTMMFWYRQQPGQSLTLIATANQGSEATYESGFVIDKFPISRPNLTFSTLTVSNMSPEDSSIYLCSVEDSNYGYTFGSGTRLTVV.

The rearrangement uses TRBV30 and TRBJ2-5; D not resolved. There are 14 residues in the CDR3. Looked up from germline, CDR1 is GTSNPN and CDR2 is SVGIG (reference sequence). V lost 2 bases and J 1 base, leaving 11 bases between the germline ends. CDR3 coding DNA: TGTGCCTGGAGTTTATACTCCCCCCAAGAGACCCAGTACTTC. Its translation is CAWSLYSPQETQYF.

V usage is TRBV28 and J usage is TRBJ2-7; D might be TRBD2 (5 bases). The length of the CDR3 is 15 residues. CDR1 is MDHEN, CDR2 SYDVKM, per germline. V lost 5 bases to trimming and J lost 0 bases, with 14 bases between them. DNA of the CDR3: TGTGCCAGCAGTCGAGGACTTGACTTCTCCTACGAGCAGTACTTC. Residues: CASSRGLDFSYEQYF.

The CDR3 nucleotides read TGTGCCAGCAGATATCTGGGGGGGGACAATGAGCAGTTCTTC. Its protein product is CASRYLGGDNEQFF. This chain links TRBV7-2 with TRBJ2-1; 7 bases agree with TRBD2. Germline CDR1 is SGHTA and CDR2 is FQGNSA. The CDR3 length is 14 residues. V trimming: 6 bases; J trimming: 5 bases; junction bases outside the gene matches: 7.

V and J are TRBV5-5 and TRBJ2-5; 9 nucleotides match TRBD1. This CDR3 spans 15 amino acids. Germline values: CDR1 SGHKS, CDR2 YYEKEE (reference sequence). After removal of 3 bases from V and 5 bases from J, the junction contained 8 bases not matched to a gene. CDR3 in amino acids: CASSSIQGAWETQYF. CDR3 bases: TGTGCCAGCAGCTCAATACAGGGGGCGTGGGAGACCCAGTACTTC.

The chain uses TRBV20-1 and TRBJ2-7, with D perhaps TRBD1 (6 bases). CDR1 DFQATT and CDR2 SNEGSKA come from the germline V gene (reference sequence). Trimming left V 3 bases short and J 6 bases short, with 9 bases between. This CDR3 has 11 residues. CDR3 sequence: CSARQGIEQYF. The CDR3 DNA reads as TGCAGTGCTAGGCAGGGGATCGAGCAGTACTTC.

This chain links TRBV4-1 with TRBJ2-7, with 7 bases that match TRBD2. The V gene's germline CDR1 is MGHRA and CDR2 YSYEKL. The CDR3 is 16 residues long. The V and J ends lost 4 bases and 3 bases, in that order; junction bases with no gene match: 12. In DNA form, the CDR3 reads TGCGCCAGCAGCCCGAGTGGGGCTAGCGGACTCTACGAGCAGTACTTC. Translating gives CASSPSGASGLYEQYF.

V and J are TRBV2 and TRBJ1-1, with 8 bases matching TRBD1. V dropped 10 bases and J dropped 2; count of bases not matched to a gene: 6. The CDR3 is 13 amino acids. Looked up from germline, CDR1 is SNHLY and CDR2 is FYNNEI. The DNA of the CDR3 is TGTGCCACTCGGGACAGGCTTAACACTGAAGCTTTCTTT. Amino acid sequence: CATRDRLNTEAFF.

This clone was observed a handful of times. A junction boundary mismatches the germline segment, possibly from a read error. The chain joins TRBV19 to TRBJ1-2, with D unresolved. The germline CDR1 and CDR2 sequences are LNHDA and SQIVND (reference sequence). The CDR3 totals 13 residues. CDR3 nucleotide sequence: TGTGCCAGCAGTACATCCGGGGACTATGGCTACACCTTC. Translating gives CASSTSGDYGYTF.

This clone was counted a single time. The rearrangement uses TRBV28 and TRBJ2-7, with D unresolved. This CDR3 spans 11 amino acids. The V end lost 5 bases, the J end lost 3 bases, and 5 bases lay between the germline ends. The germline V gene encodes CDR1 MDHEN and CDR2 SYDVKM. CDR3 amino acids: CASSTYYEQYF. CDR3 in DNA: TGTGCCAGCAGTACTTACTACGAGCAGTACTTC. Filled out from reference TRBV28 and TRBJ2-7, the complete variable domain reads DVKVTQSSRYLVKRTGEKVFLECVQDMDHENMFWYRQDPGLGLRLIYFSYDVKMKEKGDIPEGYSVSREKKERFSLILESASTNQTSMYLCASSTYYEQYFGPGTRLTVT.

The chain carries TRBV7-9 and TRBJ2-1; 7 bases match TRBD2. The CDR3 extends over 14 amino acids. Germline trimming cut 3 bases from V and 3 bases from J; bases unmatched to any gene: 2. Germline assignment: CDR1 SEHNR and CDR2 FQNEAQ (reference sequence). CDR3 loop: CASSFPGGYNEQFF. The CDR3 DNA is TGTGCCAGCAGCTTCCCGGGGGGCTACAATGAGCAGTTCTTC. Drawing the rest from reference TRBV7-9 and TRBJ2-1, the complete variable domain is DTGVSQNPRHKITKRGQNVTFRCDPISEHNRLYWYRQTLGQGPEFLTYFQNEAQLEKSRLLSDRFSAERPKGSFSTLEIQRTEQGDSAMYLCASSFPGGYNEQFFGPGTRLTVL.

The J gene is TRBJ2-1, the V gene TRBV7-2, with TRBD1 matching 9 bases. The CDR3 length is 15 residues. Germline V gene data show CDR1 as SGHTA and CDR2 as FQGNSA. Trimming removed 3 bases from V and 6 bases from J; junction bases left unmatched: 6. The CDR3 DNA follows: TGTGCCAGCAGCTTTCTACAGGGGGCTAGCAATGAGCAGTTCTTC. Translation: CASSFLQGASNEQFF.

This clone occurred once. The CDR3 loop is CASEIGVQGNQPQHF. The CDR3 nucleotides are TGTGCCAGCGAGATCGGGGTACAAGGCAATCAGCCCCAGCATTTT. This sequence joins TRBV19 and TRBJ1-5; unclear D gene. Per the germline V gene, CDR1 is LNHDA and CDR2 is SQIVND (reference sequence). Between the trimmed V and J ends, which lost 9 bases and 2 bases, there was a span of 17 bases. This CDR3 region has 15 residues.